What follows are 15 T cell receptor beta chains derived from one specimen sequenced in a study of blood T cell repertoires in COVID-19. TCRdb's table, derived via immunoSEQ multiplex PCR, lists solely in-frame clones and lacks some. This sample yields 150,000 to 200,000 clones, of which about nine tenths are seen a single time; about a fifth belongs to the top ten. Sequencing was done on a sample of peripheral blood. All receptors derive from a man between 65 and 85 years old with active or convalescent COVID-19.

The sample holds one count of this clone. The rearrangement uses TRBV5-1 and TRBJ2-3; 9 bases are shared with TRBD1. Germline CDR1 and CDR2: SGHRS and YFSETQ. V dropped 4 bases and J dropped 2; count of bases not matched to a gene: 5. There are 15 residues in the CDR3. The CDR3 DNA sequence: TGCGCCAGCAGCATGGACAGGGGCCCCACAGATACGCAGTATTTT. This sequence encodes CASSMDRGPTDTQYF.

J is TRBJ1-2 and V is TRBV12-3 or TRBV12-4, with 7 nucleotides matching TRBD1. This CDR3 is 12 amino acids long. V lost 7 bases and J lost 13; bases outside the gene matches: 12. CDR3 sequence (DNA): TGTGCCAGCAAGCAGGGGGGTCTTGTCGGCACCTTC. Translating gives CASKQGGLVGTF.

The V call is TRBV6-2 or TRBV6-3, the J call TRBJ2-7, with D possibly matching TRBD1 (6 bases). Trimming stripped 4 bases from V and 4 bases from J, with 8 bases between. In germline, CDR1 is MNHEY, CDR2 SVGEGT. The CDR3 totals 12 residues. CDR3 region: CASSSGTYEQYF. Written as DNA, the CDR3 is TGTGCCAGCAGTTCCGGGACATACGAGCAGTACTTC.

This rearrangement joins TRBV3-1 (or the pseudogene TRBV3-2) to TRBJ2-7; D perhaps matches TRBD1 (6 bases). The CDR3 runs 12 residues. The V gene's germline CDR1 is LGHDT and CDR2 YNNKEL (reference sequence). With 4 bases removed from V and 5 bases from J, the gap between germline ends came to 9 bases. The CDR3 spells CASSRQDHEQYF. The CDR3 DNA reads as TGTGCCAGCAGCCGACAGGATCACGAGCAGTACTTC.

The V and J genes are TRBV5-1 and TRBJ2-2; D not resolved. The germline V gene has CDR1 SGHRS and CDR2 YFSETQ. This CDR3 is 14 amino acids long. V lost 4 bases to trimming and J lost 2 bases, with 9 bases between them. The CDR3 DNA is TGCGCCAGCAGCCCCCTGAGTAACACCGGGGAGCTGTTTTTT. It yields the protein CASSPLSNTGELFF.

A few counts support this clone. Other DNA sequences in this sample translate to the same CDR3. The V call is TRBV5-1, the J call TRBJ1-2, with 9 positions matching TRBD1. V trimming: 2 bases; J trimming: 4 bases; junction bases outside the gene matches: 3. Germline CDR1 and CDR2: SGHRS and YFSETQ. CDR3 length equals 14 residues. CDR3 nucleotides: TGCGCCAGCAGCTTAGGACAGGGGACCTATGGCTACACCTTC. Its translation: CASSLGQGTYGYTF.

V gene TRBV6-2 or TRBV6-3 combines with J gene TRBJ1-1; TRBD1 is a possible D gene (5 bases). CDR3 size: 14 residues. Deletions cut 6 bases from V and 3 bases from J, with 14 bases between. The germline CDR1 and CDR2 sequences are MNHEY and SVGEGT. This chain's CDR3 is CASSEPGVDTEAFF. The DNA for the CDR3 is TGTGCCAGCAGCGAACCGGGGGTCGACACTGAAGCTTTCTTT.

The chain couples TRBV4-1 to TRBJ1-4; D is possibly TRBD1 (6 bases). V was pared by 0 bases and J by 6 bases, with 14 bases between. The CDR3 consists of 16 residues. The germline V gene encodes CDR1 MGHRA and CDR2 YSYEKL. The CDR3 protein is CASSQDMGGAYEKLFF. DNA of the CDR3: TGCGCCAGCAGCCAAGATATGGGGGGGGCGTATGAAAAACTGTTTTTT.

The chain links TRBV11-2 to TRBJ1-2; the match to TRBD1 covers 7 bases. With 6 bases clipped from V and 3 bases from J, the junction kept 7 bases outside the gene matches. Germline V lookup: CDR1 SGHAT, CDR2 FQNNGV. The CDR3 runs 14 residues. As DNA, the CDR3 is TGTGCCAGCAGGCGCGACAGGGTCGACTATGGCTACACCTTC. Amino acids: CASRRDRVDYGYTF.

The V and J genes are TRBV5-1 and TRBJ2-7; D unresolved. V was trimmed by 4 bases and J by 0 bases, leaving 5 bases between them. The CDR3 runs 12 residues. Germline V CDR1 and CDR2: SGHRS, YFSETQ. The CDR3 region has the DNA TGCGCCAGCAGCCTTCCCTCCTACGAGCAGTACTTC. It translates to CASSLPSYEQYF.

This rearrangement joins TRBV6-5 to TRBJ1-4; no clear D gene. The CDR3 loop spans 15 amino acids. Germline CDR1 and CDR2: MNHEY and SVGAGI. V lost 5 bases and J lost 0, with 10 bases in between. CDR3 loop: CASSPGLATNEKLFF. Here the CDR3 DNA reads TGTGCCAGCAGTCCTGGGCTTGCAACTAATGAAAAACTGTTTTTT.

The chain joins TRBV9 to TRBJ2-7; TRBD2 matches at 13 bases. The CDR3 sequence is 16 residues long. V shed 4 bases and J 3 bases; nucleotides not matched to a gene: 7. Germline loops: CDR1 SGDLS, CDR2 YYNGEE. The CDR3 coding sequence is TGTGCCAGCAGCCCCTGGACTAGCGGGAGCTTCTACGAGCAGTACTTC. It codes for CASSPWTSGSFYEQYF.

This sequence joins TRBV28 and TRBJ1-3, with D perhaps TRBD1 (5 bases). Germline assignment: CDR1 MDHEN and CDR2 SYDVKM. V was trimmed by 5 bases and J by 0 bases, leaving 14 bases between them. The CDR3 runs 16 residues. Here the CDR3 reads CASSLPGLISGNTIYF. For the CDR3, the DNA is TGTGCCAGCAGTCTACCGGGACTAATCTCTGGAAACACCATATATTTT.

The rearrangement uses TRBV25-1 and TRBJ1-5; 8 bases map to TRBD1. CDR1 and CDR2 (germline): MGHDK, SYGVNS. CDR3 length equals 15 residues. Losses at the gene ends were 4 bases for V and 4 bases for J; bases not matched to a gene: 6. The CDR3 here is CASSAQGAGNQPQHF. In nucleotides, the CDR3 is TGTGCCAGCAGTGCCCAGGGGGCGGGGAATCAGCCCCAGCATTTT.

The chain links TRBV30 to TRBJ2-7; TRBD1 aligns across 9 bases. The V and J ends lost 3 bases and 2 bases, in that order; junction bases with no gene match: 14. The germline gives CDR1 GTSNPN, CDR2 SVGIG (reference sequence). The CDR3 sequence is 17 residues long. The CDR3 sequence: CAWSRDRVSRSPYEQYF. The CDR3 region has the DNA TGTGCCTGGAGCCGGGACAGGGTATCTCGAAGCCCCTACGAGCAGTACTTC.